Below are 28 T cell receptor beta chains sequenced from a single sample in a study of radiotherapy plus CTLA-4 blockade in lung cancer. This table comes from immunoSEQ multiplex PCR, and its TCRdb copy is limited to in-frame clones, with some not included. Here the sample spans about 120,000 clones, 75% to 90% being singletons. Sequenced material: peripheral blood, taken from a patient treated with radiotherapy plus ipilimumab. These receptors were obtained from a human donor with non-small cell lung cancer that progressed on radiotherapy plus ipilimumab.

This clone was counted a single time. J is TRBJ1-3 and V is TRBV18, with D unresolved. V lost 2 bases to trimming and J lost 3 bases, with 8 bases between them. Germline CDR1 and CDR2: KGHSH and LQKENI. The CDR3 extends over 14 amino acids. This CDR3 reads CASSPGGSGNTIYF. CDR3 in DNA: TGTGCCAGCTCACCAGGAGGGAGTGGAAACACCATATATTTT.

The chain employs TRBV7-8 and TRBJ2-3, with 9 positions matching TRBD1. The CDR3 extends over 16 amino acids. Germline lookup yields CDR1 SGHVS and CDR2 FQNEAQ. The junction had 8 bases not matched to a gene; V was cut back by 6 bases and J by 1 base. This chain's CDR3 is CASSPNRGLGTDTQYF. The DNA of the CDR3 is TGTGCCAGCAGTCCCAACAGGGGGCTCGGCACAGATACGCAGTATTTT.

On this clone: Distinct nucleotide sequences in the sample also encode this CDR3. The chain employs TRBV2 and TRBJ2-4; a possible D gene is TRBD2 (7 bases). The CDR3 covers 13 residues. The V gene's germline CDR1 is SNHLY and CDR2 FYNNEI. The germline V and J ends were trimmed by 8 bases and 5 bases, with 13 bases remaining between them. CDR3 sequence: CASGRGAENIQYF. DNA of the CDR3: TGTGCCAGCGGTCGGGGGGCCGAAAACATTCAGTACTTC.

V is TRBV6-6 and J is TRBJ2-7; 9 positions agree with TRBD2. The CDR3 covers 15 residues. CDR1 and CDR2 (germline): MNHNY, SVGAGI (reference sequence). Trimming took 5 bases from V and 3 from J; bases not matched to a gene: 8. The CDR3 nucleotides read TGTGCCAGCAGTCCACCTAGCGGGACCCTCTACGAGCAGTACTTC. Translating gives CASSPPSGTLYEQYF.

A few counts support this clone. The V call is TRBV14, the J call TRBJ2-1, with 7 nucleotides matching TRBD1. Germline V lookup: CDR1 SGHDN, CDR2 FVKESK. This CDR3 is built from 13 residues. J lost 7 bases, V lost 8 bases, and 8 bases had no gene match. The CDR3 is CASRGGFGNEQFF. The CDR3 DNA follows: TGTGCCAGCCGAGGGGGCTTTGGGAATGAGCAGTTCTTC.

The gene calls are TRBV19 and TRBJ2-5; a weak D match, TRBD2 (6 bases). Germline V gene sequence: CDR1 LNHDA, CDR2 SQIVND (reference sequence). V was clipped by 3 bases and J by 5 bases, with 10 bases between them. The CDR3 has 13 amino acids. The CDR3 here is CASSIGGWETQYF. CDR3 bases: TGTGCCAGTAGTATTGGGGGGTGGGAGACCCAGTACTTC. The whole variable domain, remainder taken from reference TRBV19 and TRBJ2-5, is DGGITQSPKYLFRKEGQNVTLSCEQNLNHDAMYWYRQDPGQGLRLIYYSQIVNDFQKGDIAEGYSVSREKKESFPLTVTSAQKNPTAFYLCASSIGGWETQYFGPGTRLLVL.

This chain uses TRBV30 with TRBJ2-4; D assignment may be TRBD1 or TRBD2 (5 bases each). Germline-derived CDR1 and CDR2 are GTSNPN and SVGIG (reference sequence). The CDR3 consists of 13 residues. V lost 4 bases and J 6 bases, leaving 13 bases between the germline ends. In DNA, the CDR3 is TGTGCCTGGACCCCAAGGGACCGAAACATTCAGTACTTC. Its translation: CAWTPRDRNIQYF.

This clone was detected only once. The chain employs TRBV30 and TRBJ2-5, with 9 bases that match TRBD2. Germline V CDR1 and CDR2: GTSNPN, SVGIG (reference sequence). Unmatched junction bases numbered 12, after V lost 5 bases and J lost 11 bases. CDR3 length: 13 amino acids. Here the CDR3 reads CAWSVAGVGEQYF. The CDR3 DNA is TGTGCCTGGTCGGTAGCGGGAGTCGGTGAGCAGTACTTC.

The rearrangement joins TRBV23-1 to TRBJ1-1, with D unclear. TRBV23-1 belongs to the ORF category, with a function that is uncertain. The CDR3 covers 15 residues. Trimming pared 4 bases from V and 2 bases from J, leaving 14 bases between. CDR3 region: CASSPFWTENTEAFF. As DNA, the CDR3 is TGCGCCAGCAGTCCTTTCTGGACCGAAAACACTGAAGCTTTCTTT.

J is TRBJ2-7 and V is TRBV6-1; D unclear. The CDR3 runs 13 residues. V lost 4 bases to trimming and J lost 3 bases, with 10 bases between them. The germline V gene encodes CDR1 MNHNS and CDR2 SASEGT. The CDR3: CASSVESGYEQYF. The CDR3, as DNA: TGTGCCAGCAGTGTAGAATCGGGCTACGAGCAGTACTTC.

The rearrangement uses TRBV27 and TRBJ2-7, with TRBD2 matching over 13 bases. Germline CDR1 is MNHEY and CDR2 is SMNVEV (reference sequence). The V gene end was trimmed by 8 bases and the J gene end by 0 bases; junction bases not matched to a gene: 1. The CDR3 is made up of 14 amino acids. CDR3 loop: CASGTSGISYEQYF. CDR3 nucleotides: TGTGCCAGCGGGACTAGCGGGATCTCCTACGAGCAGTACTTC.

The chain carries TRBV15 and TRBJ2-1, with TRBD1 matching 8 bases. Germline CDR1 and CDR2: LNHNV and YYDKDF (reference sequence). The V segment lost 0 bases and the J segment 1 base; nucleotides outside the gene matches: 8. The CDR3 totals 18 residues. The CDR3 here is CATSRDGSTGVSYNEQFF. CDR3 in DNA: TGTGCCACCAGCAGAGATGGTTCGACAGGGGTGTCCTACAATGAGCAGTTCTTC.

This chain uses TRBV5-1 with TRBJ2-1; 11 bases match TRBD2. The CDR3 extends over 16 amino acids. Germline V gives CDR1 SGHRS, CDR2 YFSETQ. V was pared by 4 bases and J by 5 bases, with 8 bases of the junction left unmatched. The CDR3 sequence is CASSGVAGGANNEQFF. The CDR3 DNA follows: TGCGCCAGCAGCGGGGTAGCGGGAGGGGCCAACAATGAGCAGTTCTTC.

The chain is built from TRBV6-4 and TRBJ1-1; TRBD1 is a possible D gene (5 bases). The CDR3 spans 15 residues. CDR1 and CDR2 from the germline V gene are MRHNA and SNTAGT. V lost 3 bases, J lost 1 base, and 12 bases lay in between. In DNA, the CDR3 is TGTGCCAGCAGTGAGAAACAGGTGGCGAACACTGAAGCTTTCTTT. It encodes CASSEKQVANTEAFF.

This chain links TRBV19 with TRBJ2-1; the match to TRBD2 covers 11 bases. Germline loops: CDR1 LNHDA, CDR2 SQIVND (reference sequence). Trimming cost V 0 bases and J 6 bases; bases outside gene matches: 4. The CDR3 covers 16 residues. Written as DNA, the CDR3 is TGTGCCAGTAGTATAGATAGGCTAGCGGGAGGCAATGAGCAGTTCTTC. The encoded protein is CASSIDRLAGGNEQFF.

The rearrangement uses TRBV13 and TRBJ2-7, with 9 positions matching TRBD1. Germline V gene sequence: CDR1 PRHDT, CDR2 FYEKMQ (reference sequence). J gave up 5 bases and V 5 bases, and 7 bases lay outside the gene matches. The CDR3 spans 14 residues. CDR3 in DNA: TGTGCCAGCAGCATCAGACAGGGGGGACACGAGCAGTACTTC. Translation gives CASSIRQGGHEQYF.

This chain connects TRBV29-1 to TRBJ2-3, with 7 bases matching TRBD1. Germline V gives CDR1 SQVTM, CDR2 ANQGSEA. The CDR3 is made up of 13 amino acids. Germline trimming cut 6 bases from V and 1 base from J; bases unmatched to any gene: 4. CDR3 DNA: TGCAGCGTCACCGGGACAGGCACAGATACGCAGTATTTT. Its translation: CSVTGTGTDTQYF.

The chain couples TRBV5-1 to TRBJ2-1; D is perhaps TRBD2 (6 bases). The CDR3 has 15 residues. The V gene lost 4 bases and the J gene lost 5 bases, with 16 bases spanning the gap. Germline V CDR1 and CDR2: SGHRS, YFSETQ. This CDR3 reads CASSPATSRNNEQFF. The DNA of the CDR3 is TGCGCCAGCAGCCCGGCCACTAGCAGAAACAATGAGCAGTTCTTC.

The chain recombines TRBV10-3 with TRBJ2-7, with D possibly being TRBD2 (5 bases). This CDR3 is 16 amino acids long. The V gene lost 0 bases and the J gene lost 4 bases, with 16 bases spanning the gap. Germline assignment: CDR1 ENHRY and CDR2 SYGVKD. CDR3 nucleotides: TGTGCCATCAGTGAGTCGCCTACCGAGGGTAGATACGAGCAGTACTTC. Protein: CAISESPTEGRYEQYF.

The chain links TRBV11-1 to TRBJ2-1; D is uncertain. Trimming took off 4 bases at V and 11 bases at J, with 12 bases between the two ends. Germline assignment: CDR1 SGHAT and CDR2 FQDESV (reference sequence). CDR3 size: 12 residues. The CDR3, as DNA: TGTGCCAGCAGCTCTGACCAAGTACAGCAGTTCTTC. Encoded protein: CASSSDQVQQFF.

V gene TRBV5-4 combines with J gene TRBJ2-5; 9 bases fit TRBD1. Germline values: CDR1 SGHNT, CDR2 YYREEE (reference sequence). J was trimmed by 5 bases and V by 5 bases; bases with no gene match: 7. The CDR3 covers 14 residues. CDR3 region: CASSSTGGGETQYF. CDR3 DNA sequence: TGTGCCAGCAGTTCTACAGGGGGCGGGGAGACCCAGTACTTC. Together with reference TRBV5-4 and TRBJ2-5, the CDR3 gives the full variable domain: ETGVTQSPTHLIKTRGQQVTLRCSSQSGHNTVSWYQQALGQGPQFIFQYYREEENGRGNFPPRFSGLQFPNYSSELNVNALELDDSALYLCASSSTGGGETQYFGPGTRLLVL.

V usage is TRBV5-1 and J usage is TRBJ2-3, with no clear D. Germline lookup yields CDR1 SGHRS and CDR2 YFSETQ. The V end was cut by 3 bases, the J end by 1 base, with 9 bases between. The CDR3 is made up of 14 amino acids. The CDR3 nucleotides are TGCGCCAGCAGCTCCGAGTGGGGCACAGATACGCAGTATTTT. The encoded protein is CASSSEWGTDTQYF.

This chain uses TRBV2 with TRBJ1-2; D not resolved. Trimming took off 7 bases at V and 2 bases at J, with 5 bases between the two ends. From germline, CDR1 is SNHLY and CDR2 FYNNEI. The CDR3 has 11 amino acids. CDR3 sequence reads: CASIANYGYTF. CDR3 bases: TGTGCCAGCATTGCCAACTATGGCTACACCTTC. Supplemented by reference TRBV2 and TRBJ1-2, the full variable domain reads EPEVTQTPSHQVTQMGQEVILRCVPISNHLYFYWYRQILGQKVEFLVSFYNNEISEKSEIFDDQFSVERPDGSNFTLKIRSTKLEDSAMYFCASIANYGYTFGSGTRLTVV.

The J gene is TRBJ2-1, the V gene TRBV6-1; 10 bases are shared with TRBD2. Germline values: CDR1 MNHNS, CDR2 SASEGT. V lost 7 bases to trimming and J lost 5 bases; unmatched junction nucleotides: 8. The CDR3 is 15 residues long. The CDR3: CASIILAGSNNEQFF. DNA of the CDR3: TGTGCCAGCATTATACTAGCGGGATCAAACAATGAGCAGTTCTTC.

The CDR3 nucleotides read TGTGCCAGCAGTTACTCGACAGAATCCACCGGGGAGCTGTTTTTT. It codes for CASSYSTESTGELFF. The chain couples TRBV6-6 to TRBJ2-2; weak D call: TRBD1 (5 bases). The CDR3 runs to 15 residues. V was clipped by 0 bases and J by 4 bases, with 9 bases between them. Germline loops: CDR1 MNHNY, CDR2 SVGAGI (reference sequence).

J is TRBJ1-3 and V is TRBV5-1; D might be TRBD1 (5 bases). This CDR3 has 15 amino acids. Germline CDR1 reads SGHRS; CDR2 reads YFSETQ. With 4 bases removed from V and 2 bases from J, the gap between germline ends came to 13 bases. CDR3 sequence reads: CASSIKGEAGNTIYF. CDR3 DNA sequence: TGCGCCAGCAGCATCAAAGGGGAGGCTGGAAACACCATATATTTT.

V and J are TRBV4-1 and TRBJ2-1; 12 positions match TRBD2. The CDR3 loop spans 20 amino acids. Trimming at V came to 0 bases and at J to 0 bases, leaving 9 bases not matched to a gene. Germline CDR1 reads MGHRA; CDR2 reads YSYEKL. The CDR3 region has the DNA TGCGCCAGCAGCCAAGAGCCCCTGTCGACTAGCGGGGGCTCCTACAATGAGCAGTTCTTC. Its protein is CASSQEPLSTSGGSYNEQFF.

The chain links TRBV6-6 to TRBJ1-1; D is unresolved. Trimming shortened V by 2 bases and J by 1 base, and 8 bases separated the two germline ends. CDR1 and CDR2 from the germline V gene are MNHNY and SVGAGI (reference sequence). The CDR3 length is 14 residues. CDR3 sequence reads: CASSYGSANTEAFF. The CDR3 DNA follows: TGTGCCAGCAGTTACGGGTCAGCGAACACTGAAGCTTTCTTT.